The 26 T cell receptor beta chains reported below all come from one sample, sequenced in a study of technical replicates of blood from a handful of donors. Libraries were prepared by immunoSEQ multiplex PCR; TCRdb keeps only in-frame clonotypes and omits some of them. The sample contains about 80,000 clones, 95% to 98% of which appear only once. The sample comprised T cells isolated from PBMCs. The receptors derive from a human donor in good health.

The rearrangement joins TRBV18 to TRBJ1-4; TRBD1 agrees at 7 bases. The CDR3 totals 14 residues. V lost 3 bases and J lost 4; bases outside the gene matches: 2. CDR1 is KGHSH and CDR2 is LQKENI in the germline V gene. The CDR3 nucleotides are TGTGCCAGCTCACCGTACAGGGGTAATGAAAAACTGTTTTTT. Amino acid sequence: CASSPYRGNEKLFF.

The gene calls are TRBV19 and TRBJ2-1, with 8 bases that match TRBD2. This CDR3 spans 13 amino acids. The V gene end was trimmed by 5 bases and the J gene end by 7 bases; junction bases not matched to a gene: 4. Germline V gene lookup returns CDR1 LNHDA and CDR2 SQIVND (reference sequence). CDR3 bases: TGTGCCAGTAGTCGCCGACTAGCGAATGAGCAGTTCTTC. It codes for CASSRRLANEQFF.

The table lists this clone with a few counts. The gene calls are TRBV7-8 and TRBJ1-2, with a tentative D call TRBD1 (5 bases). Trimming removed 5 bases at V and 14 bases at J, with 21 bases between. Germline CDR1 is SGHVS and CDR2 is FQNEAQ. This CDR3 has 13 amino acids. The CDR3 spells CASSPDSPAMVTF. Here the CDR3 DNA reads TGTGCCAGCAGCCCCGACAGTCCCGCAATGGTAACCTTC. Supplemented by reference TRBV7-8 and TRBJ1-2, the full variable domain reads GAGVSQSPRYKVAKRGQDVALRCDPISGHVSLFWYQQALGQGPEFLTYFQNEAQLDKSGLPSDRFFAERPEGSVSTLKIQRTQQEDSAVYLCASSPDSPAMVTFGSGTRLTVV.

CDR3 nucleotides: TGCGCCAGCTCAAACGGGGAAATTAACACAGATACGCAGTATTTT. Its protein product is CASSNGEINTDTQYF. The V gene is TRBV5-1, the J gene TRBJ2-3; D is perhaps TRBD2 (5 bases). Germline CDR1 SGHRS, CDR2 YFSETQ. The CDR3 has 15 amino acids. The V and J ends lost 7 bases and 2 bases respectively, with 17 bases between them.

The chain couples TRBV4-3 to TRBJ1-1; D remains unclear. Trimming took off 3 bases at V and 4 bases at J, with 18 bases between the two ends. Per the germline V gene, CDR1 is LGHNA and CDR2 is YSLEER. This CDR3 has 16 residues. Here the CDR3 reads CASSQGVSFGFTEAFF. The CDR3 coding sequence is TGCGCCAGCAGCCAGGGAGTGAGTTTTGGGTTCACTGAAGCTTTCTTT.

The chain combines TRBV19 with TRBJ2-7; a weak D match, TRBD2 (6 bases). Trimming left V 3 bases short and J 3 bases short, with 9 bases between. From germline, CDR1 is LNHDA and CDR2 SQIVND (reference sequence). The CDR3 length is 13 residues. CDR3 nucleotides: TGTGCCAGTAGTATGGGACTGAGCTACGAGCAGTACTTC. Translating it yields CASSMGLSYEQYF.

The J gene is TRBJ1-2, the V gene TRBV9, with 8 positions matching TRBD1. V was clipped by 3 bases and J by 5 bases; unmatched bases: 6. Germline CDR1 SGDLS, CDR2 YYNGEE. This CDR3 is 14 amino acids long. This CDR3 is CASSAGTGLYGYTF. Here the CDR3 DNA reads TGTGCCAGCAGCGCCGGGACAGGATTATATGGCTACACCTTC.

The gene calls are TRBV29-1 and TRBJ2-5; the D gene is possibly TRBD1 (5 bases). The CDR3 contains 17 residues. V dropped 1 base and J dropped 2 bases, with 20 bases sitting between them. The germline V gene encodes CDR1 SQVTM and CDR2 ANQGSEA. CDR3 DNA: TGCAGCGTTGAAGGCAGGGCCTCGCGATCCTTACAAGAGACCCAGTACTTC. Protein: CSVEGRASRSLQETQYF. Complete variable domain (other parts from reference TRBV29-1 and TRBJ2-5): SAVISQKPSRDICQRGTSLTIQCQVDSQVTMMFWYRQQPGQSLTLIATANQGSEATYESGFVIDKFPISRPNLTFSTLTVSNMSPEDSSIYLCSVEGRASRSLQETQYFGPGTRLLVL.

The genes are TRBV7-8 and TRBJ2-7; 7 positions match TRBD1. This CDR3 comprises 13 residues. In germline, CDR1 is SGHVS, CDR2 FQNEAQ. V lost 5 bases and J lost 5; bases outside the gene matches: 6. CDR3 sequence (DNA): TGTGCCAGCAGCGCGGACAGGAATAACGAGCAGTACTTC. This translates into CASSADRNNEQYF. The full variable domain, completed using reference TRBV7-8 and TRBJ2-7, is GAGVSQSPRYKVAKRGQDVALRCDPISGHVSLFWYQQALGQGPEFLTYFQNEAQLDKSGLPSDRFFAERPEGSVSTLKIQRTQQEDSAVYLCASSADRNNEQYFGPGTRLTVT.

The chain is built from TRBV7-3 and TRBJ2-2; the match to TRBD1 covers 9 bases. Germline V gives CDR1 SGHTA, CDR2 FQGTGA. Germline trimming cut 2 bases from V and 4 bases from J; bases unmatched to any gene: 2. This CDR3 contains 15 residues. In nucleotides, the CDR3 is TGTGCCAGCAGCTTAGGGACAGGGCGCACCGGGGAGCTGTTTTTT. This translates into CASSLGTGRTGELFF. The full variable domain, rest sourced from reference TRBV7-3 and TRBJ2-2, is GAGVSQTPSNKVTEKGKYVELRCDPISGHTALYWYRQSLGQGPEFLIYFQGTGAADDSGLPNDRFFAVRPEGSVSTLKIQRTERGDSAVYLCASSLGTGRTGELFFGEGSRLTVL.

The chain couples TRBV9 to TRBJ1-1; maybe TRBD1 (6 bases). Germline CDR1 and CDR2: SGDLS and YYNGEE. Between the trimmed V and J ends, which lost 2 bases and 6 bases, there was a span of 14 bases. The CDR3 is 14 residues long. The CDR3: CASSVSRGSSEAFF. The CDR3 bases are TGTGCCAGCAGCGTTAGTAGGGGGTCGTCTGAAGCTTTCTTT.

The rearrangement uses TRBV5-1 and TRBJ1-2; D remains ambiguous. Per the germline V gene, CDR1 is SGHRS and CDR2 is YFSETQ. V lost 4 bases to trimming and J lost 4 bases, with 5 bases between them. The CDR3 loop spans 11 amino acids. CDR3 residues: CASSASYGYTF. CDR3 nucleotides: TGCGCCAGCAGCGCGAGCTATGGCTACACCTTC.

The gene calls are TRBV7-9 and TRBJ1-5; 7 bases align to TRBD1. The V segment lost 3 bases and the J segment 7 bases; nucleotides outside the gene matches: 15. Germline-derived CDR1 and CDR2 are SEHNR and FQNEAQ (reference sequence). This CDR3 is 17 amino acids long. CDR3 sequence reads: CASSLFERTGGPQPQHF. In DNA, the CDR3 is TGTGCCAGCAGCTTGTTCGAAAGGACAGGTGGACCGCAGCCCCAGCATTTT.

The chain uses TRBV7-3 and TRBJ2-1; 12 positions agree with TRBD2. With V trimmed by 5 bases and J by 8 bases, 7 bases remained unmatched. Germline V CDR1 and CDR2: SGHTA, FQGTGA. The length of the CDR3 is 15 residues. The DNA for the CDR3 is TGTGCCAGCAGCAGACTAGCGGGAGCTCTTGATGAGCAGTTCTTC. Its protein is CASSRLAGALDEQFF.

Written as DNA, the CDR3 is TGTGCCAGCAGCTCCTGGACAGAATCAAACACCGGGGAGCTGTTTTTT. The encoded protein is CASSSWTESNTGELFF. The chain links TRBV7-9 to TRBJ2-2; maybe TRBD1 (6 bases). The CDR3 covers 16 residues. Germline V lookup: CDR1 SEHNR, CDR2 FQNEAQ (reference sequence). Trimming stripped 4 bases from V and 2 bases from J, with 14 bases between.

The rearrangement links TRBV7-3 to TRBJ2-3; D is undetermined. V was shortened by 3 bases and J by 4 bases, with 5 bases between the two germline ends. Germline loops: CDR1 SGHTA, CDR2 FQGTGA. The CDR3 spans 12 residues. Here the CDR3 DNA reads TGTGCCAGCAGCTTTCTAGCAGATACGCAGTATTTT. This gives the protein CASSFLADTQYF.

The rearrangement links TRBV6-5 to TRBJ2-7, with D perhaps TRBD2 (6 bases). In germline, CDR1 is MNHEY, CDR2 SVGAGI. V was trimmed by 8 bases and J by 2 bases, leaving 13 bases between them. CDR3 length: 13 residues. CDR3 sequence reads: CASARDWAYEQYF. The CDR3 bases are TGTGCCAGCGCCCGGGACTGGGCCTACGAGCAGTACTTC.

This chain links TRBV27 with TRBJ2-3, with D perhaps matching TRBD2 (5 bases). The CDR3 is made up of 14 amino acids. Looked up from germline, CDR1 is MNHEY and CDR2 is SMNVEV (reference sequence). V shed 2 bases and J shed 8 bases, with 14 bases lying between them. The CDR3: CASSLQKSSGTQYF. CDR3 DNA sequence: TGTGCCAGCAGTTTACAAAAATCGAGCGGTACGCAGTATTTT.

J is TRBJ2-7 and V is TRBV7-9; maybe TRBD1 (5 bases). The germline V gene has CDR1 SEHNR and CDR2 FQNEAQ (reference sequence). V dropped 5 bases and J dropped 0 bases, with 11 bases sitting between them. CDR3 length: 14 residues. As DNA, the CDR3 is TGTGCCAGCAGCCCGCCGACAGCCTCCTACGAGCAGTACTTC. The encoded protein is CASSPPTASYEQYF.

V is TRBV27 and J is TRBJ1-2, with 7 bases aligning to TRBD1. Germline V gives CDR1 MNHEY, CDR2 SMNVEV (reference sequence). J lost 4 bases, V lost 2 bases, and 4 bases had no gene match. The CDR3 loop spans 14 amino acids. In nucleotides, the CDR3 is TGTGCCAGCAGTTTAAAGACAGGGATCTATGGCTACACCTTC. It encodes CASSLKTGIYGYTF.

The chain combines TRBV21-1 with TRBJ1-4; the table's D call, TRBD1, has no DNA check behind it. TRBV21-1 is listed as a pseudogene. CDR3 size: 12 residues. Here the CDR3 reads CASRDSSAELFF. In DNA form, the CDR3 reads TGTGCCAGCAGAGACAGTTCAGCAGAACTGTTTTTT.

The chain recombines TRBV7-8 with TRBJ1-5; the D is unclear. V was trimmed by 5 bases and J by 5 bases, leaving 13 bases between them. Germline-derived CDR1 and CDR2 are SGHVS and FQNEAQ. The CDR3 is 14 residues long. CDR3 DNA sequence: TGTGCCAGCAGCCCTGCGGGATGGTATCAGCCCCAGCATTTT. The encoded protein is CASSPAGWYQPQHF. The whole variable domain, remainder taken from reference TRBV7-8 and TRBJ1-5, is GAGVSQSPRYKVAKRGQDVALRCDPISGHVSLFWYQQALGQGPEFLTYFQNEAQLDKSGLPSDRFFAERPEGSVSTLKIQRTQQEDSAVYLCASSPAGWYQPQHFGDGTRLSIL.

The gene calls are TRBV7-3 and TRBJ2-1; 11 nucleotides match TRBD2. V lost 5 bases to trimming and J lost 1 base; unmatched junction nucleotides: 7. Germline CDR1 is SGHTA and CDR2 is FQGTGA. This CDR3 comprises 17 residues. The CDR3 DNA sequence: TGTGCCAGCAGCAAACCGACTAGCGGGAAATCCTACAATGAGCAGTTCTTC. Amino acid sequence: CASSKPTSGKSYNEQFF.

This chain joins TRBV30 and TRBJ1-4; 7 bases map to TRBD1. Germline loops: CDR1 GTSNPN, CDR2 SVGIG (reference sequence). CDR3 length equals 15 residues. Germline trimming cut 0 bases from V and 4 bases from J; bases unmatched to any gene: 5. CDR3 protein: CAWSVPHRGNEKLFF. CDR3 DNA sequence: TGTGCCTGGAGTGTACCCCACAGGGGTAATGAAAAACTGTTTTTT. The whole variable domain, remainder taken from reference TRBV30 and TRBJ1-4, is SQTIHQWPATLVQPVGSPLSLECTVEGTSNPNLYWYRQAAGRGLQLLFYSVGIGQISSEVPQNLSASRPQDRQFILSSKKLLLSDSGFYLCAWSVPHRGNEKLFFGSGTQLSVL.

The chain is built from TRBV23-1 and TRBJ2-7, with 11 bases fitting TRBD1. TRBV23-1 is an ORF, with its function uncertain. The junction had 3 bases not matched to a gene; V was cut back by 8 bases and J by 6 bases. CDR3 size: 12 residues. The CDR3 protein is CASWDRGGEQYF. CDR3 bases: TGCGCCAGCTGGGACAGGGGGGGCGAGCAGTACTTC.

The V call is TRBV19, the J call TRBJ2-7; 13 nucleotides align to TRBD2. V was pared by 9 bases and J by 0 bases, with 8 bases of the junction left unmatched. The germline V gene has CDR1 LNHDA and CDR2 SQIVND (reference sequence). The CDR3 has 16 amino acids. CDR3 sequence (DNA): TGTGCCAGCGGACTAGCGGGAGACCCTATCTCCTACGAGCAGTACTTC. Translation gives CASGLAGDPISYEQYF.